Below are 19 T cell receptor beta chains sequenced from a single sample in a study of cytotoxic CD8 clonotypes in ibrutinib-treated CLL. Repertoires were generated with immunoSEQ multiplex PCR, while TCRdb's copy carries only in-frame clones and drops some. The sample shows roughly 170,000 clones, about 84% of them seen only once. The specimen comprised PBMCs, sampled after 24 months of ibrutinib treatment. The receptor set was obtained from a human donor with chronic lymphocytic leukemia.

The V and J genes are TRBV18 and TRBJ2-7; 8 bases line up with TRBD2. The CDR3 runs 15 residues. The germline V gene has CDR1 KGHSH and CDR2 LQKENI. Losses at the gene ends were 6 bases for V and 0 bases for J; bases not matched to a gene: 7. CDR3 loop: CASSPASGPSYEQYF. The DNA of the CDR3 is TGTGCCAGCTCGCCCGCTAGCGGGCCCTCCTACGAGCAGTACTTC.

The V gene is TRBV5-6, the J gene TRBJ1-1; TRBD1 matches at 7 bases. V lost 3 bases and J lost 4; bases outside the gene matches: 9. The CDR3 spans 15 residues. Germline V gives CDR1 SGHDT, CDR2 YYEEEE. The CDR3 nucleotides read TGTGCCAGCAGCTGGGAGACAGGGTTTGGCACTGAAGCTTTCTTT. Protein: CASSWETGFGTEAFF. Variable domain in full (rest from reference TRBV5-6 and TRBJ1-1): DAGVTQSPTHLIKTRGQQVTLRCSPKSGHDTVSWYQQALGQGPQFIFQYYEEEERQRGNFPDRFSGHQFPNYSSELNVNALLLGDSALYLCASSWETGFGTEAFFGQGTRLTVV.

The genes are TRBV9 and TRBJ2-3, with 14 bases lining up with TRBD2. Germline loops: CDR1 SGDLS, CDR2 YYNGEE. The CDR3 is 17 amino acids. The V gene end was trimmed by 4 bases and the J gene end by 7 bases; junction bases not matched to a gene: 11. In DNA, the CDR3 is TGTGCCAGCAGCCTTCAGGGACTAGCGGGAGCATTTAATACGCAGTATTTT. It codes for CASSLQGLAGAFNTQYF.

This clone is medium-sized in the sample. The CDR3 nucleotides read TGTGCCAGCAATCTTGGACAGAGTAATGGCTACACCTTC. Amino acid sequence: CASNLGQSNGYTF. The chain joins TRBV21-1 to TRBJ1-2; the DNA was not used to check the table's D call, TRBD1. TRBV21-1 is annotated as a pseudogene. This CDR3 spans 13 amino acids.

This rearrangement joins TRBV6-1 to TRBJ1-5; tentative D call: TRBD1 (5 bases). Germline V gives CDR1 MNHNS, CDR2 SASEGT. The CDR3 has 14 residues. The V gene lost 7 bases and the J gene lost 2 bases, with 12 bases spanning the gap. CDR3 DNA: TGTGCCAGCACCAGGGTCGGGGGCAATCAGCCCCAGCATTTT. Its translation is CASTRVGGNQPQHF.

V usage is TRBV2 and J usage is TRBJ1-2; D ambiguous. The CDR3 is made up of 14 amino acids. Per germline, CDR1 SNHLY and CDR2 FYNNEI. Trimming left V 2 bases short and J 4 bases short, with 11 bases between. The CDR3 reads CASSELGRGYGYTF. The CDR3 DNA reads TGTGCCAGCAGTGAATTAGGGCGAGGCTATGGCTACACCTTC. The full variable domain, in which reference TRBV2 and TRBJ1-2 provide the parts outside the CDR3, is EPEVTQTPSHQVTQMGQEVILRCVPISNHLYFYWYRQILGQKVEFLVSFYNNEISEKSEIFDDQFSVERPDGSNFTLKIRSTKLEDSAMYFCASSELGRGYGYTFGSGTRLTVV.

This chain links TRBV10-1 with TRBJ2-5; 11 nucleotides agree with TRBD2. The V gene's germline CDR1 is WNHNN and CDR2 SYGVQD (reference sequence). The CDR3 consists of 15 residues. The J segment lost 0 bases and the V segment lost 5 bases, leaving 2 bases of the junction unmatched. The chain's CDR3 is CASSPGLADQETQYF. The CDR3, as DNA: TGCGCCAGCAGTCCGGGACTAGCGGACCAAGAGACCCAGTACTTC.

The DNA for the CDR3 is TGTGCCAGCAGTAAGGGGACCTCTGGAAACACCATATATTTT. Amino acid sequence: CASSKGTSGNTIYF. The chain uses TRBV28 and TRBJ1-3; D may be TRBD1 (5 bases). The CDR3 extends over 14 amino acids. Germline V lookup: CDR1 MDHEN, CDR2 SYDVKM. The germline V and J ends were trimmed by 5 bases and 0 bases, with 8 bases remaining between them. The full variable domain, its missing parts supplied by reference TRBV28 and TRBJ1-3, is DVKVTQSSRYLVKRTGEKVFLECVQDMDHENMFWYRQDPGLGLRLIYFSYDVKMKEKGDIPEGYSVSREKKERFSLILESASTNQTSMYLCASSKGTSGNTIYFGEGSWLTVV.

The chain joins TRBV7-3 to TRBJ2-7, with D possibly TRBD2 on 5 matching bases. V was trimmed by 4 bases and J by 6 bases, leaving 16 bases between them. CDR1 and CDR2 from the germline V gene are SGHTA and FQGTGA. This CDR3 is 14 amino acids long. The CDR3 loop reads CASSSSGIIGEQYF. CDR3 DNA sequence: TGTGCCAGCAGCTCCTCCGGGATTATCGGCGAGCAGTACTTC.

This clone was found a few times. The chain combines TRBV5-1 with TRBJ1-2; no clear D gene. The V gene's germline CDR1 is SGHRS and CDR2 YFSETQ. The CDR3 is made up of 14 amino acids. Trimming cost V 1 base and J 2 bases, with 9 bases left between them. The CDR3 region has the DNA TGCGCCAGCAGCTTGCAGCAAACGAACTATGGCTACACCTTC. Residues: CASSLQQTNYGYTF.

J is TRBJ1-2 and V is TRBV7-2; 8 bases line up with TRBD1. Per germline, CDR1 SGHTA and CDR2 FQGNSA. V shed 1 base and J 0 bases; nucleotides not matched to a gene: 1. CDR3 length: 15 residues. CDR3 sequence (DNA): TGTGCCAGCAGCTTAGTACAGGGGGCTAACTATGGCTACACCTTC. Its translation is CASSLVQGANYGYTF. The variable domain in full, completed from reference TRBV7-2 and TRBJ1-2, reads GAGVSQSPSNKVTEKGKDVELRCDPISGHTALYWYRQSLGQGLEFLIYFQGNSAPDKSGLPSDRFSAERTGGSVSTLTIQRTQQEDSAVYLCASSLVQGANYGYTFGSGTRLTVV.

Of note for this clone: This sample also contains other DNA sequences that code for the same CDR3. The V and J genes are TRBV18 and TRBJ1-5; D is unclear. The germline gives CDR1 KGHSH, CDR2 LQKENI. This CDR3 region has 13 residues. V lost 2 bases and J 4 bases, leaving 6 bases between the germline ends. The CDR3 reads CASSPEGNQPQHF. DNA of the CDR3: TGTGCCAGCTCACCAGAAGGAAATCAGCCCCAGCATTTT.

V and J are TRBV7-2 and TRBJ1-3, with TRBD1 as a possible D gene (6 bases). This CDR3 has 19 amino acids. Trimming removed 4 bases from V and 4 bases from J, with 26 bases in between. The germline V gene has CDR1 SGHTA and CDR2 FQGNSA. This CDR3 is CASSSSGTRALNKGNTIYF. DNA for the CDR3: TGTGCCAGCAGCTCATCCGGGACAAGGGCCCTTAATAAGGGAAACACCATATATTTT.

The chain employs TRBV6-1 and TRBJ2-7, with D unresolved. V was clipped by 5 bases and J by 0 bases, with 11 bases between them. Germline-derived CDR1 and CDR2 are MNHNS and SASEGT. This CDR3 region has 14 residues. The CDR3 reads CASSWSLSSYEQYF. The DNA of the CDR3 is TGTGCCAGCAGTTGGTCACTAAGCTCCTACGAGCAGTACTTC.

The chain couples TRBV5-1 to TRBJ1-2; D gene unclear. This CDR3 is 14 amino acids long. Trimming left V 0 bases short and J 7 bases short, with 13 bases between. Germline assignment: CDR1 SGHRS and CDR2 YFSETQ. This CDR3 reads CASSLEPGVGGYTF. The CDR3 bases are TGCGCCAGCAGCTTGGAGCCTGGCGTTGGTGGCTACACCTTC.

V usage is TRBV18 and J usage is TRBJ1-5; D gene ambiguous. Germline CDR1 is KGHSH and CDR2 is LQKENI. The CDR3 totals 15 residues. V lost 8 bases and J lost 3, with 17 bases in between. CDR3 sequence reads: CASQRDLTINQPQHF. The CDR3 nucleotides are TGTGCCAGCCAGAGGGATCTAACAATCAATCAGCCCCAGCATTTT. The whole variable domain, remainder taken from reference TRBV18 and TRBJ1-5, is NAGVMQNPRHLVRRRGQEARLRCSPMKGHSHVYWYRQLPEEGLKFMVYLQKENIIDESGMPKERFSAEFPKEGPSILRIQQVVRGDSAAYFCASQRDLTINQPQHFGDGTRLSIL.

This clone was recorded a few times. The chain carries TRBV27 and TRBJ2-1; 9 nucleotides align to TRBD1. The CDR3 spans 13 residues. Germline V CDR1 and CDR2: MNHEY, SMNVEV (reference sequence). Trimming took 6 bases from V and 15 from J; bases not matched to a gene: 12. The CDR3 DNA follows: TGTGCCAGCAGGTACTCCGGGACAGGGAAGCTGTTCTTC. This encodes CASRYSGTGKLFF.

The chain uses TRBV5-6 and TRBJ2-7; weak D call: TRBD2 (6 bases). Between the trimmed V and J ends, which lost 4 bases and 2 bases, there was a span of 16 bases. The CDR3 spans 15 residues. Germline V gives CDR1 SGHDT, CDR2 YYEEEE. The chain's CDR3 is CASSPVGGGAYEQYF. As DNA, the CDR3 is TGTGCCAGCAGCCCAGTCGGGGGTGGGGCCTACGAGCAGTACTTC.

The chain is built from TRBV6-5 and TRBJ2-7, with D unclear. Trimming removed 2 bases at V and 2 bases at J, with 7 bases between. The CDR3 is 13 residues long. Germline V gene sequence: CDR1 MNHEY, CDR2 SVGAGI. The CDR3 sequence is CASSYGSTYEQYF. CDR3 sequence (DNA): TGTGCCAGCAGTTACGGCTCAACCTACGAGCAGTACTTC.